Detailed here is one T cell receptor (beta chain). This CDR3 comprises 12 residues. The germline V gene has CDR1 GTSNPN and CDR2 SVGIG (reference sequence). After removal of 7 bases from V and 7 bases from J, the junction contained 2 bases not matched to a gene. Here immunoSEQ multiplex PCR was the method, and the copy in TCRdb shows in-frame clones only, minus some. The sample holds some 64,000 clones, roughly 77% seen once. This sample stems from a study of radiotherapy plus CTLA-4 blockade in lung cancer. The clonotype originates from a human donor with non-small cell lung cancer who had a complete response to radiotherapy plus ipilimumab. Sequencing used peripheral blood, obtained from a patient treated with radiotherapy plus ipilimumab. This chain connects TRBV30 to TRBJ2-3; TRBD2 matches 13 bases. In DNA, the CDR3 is TGTGCCTTAGGGACTAGCGGGAATACGCAGTATTTT. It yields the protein CALGTSGNTQYF.